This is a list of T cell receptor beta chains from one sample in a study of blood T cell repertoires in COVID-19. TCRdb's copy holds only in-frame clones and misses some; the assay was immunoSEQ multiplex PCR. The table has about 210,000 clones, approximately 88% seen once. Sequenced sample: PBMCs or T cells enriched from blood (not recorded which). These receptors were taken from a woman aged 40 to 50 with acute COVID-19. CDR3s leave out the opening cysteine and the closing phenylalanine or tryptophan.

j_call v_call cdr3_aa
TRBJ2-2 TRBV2 ASRNGGWAGELF
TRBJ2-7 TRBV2 ASRSASGAYEQY
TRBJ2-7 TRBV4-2 ASSQAGGTSYEQY
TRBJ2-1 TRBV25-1 ASGEGDEQF
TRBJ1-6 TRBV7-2 ASSISGNSPLH
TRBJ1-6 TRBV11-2 ASSFIRPGSSYNSPLH
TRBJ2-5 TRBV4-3 ASSQDLVGGLVETQY
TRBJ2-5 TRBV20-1 SASPEETQY
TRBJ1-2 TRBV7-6 ASSADRGHGYT
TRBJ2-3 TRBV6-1 ASSEQRGSTDTQY
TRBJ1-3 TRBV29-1 SVARAGGQNTIY
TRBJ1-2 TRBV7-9 ASRQQGAWGGYT
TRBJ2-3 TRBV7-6 ASSLGGTQY
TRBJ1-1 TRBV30 AWSGTGWTEAF
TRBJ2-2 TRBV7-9 ASRGQDGNTGELF
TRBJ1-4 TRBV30 AWTAVQGRRVNEKLF
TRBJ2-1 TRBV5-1 ASSRWTGGDEQF